A single sample gave rise to the 30 T cell receptor beta chains below, sequenced in a study of early T cells in non-severe SARS-CoV-2 infection. MiXCR, applied by TCRdb to the 5' RACE reads, yields one record per CDR3 protein. The sample records more than 95,000 distinct CDR3 sequences, 16% being singletons. Material for sequencing was whole blood. These TCRs come from an adult who was a healthcare worker with PCR-confirmed SARS-CoV-2 infection or an uninfected control (not recorded which).

The chain couples TRBV7-2 to TRBJ2-2, with 14 bases identical to TRBD2. Germline V CDR1 and CDR2: SGHTA, FQGNSA. V shed 3 bases, J shed 5 bases, and the junction held 8 bases outside the gene matches. This CDR3 has 18 amino acids. In DNA form, the CDR3 reads TGTGCCAGCAGCTTTCAGACTAGCGGGAGGGCTATAACCGGGGAGCTGTTTTTT. As protein: CASSFQTSGRAITGELFF.

The chain carries TRBV20-1 and TRBJ2-7; TRBD2 might be the D (5 bases). V was trimmed by 1 base and J by 2 bases, leaving 15 bases between them. CDR3 length equals 15 residues. Germline CDR1 DFQATT, CDR2 SNEGSKA (reference sequence). The CDR3 spells CSARATTSAAYEQYF. The CDR3, as DNA: TGCAGTGCTAGAGCGACTACCTCCGCTGCCTACGAGCAGTACTTC.

The J gene is TRBJ1-1, the V gene TRBV7-9; weak D call: TRBD1 (5 bases). Trimming shortened V by 4 bases and J by 5 bases, and 14 bases separated the two germline ends. This CDR3 is 14 amino acids long. CDR1 is SEHNR and CDR2 is FQNEAQ in the germline V gene (reference sequence). The CDR3 protein is CASSSPGGETEAFF. The DNA of the CDR3 is TGTGCCAGCAGCTCCCCCGGGGGGGAGACTGAAGCTTTCTTT.

The J gene is TRBJ1-5, the V gene TRBV2; D is unclear. V was pared by 3 bases and J by 0 bases, with 6 bases between. The germline CDR1 and CDR2 sequences are SNHLY and FYNNEI. The CDR3 is 14 residues long. This chain's CDR3 is CASSDPYSNQPQHF. The CDR3 bases are TGTGCCAGCAGTGACCCCTATAGCAATCAGCCCCAGCATTTT.

The gene calls are TRBV4-3 and TRBJ1-1, with D possibly matching TRBD1 (5 bases). The germline V gene has CDR1 LGHNA and CDR2 YSLEER. Between the trimmed V and J ends, which lost 0 bases and 1 base, there was a span of 9 bases. CDR3 size: 15 residues. CDR3 coding DNA: TGCGCCAGCAGCCAAGACAGGAGGGGGAACACTGAAGCTTTCTTT. Translated, it gives CASSQDRRGNTEAFF.

This clonotype appeared many times. The chain links TRBV20-1 to TRBJ2-6; D possibly corresponds to TRBD2 (6 bases). The CDR3 is made up of 16 amino acids. V was pared by 2 bases and J by 0 bases, with 11 bases between. Germline CDR1 is DFQATT and CDR2 is SNEGSKA (reference sequence). The CDR3 region has the DNA TGCAGTGCTAGATCGGAGGGAAACTCTGGGGCCAACGTCCTGACTTTC. As protein: CSARSEGNSGANVLTF.

This clonotype showed up many times. This chain connects TRBV5-1 to TRBJ2-7; D remains unclear. In germline, CDR1 is SGHRS, CDR2 YFSETQ. The CDR3 totals 13 residues. Trimming stripped 0 bases from V and 4 bases from J, with 8 bases between. The CDR3 sequence is CASSLAGLYEQYF. CDR3 DNA: TGCGCCAGCAGCTTGGCCGGGTTGTACGAGCAGTACTTC.

This clonotype has only a few counts. This sequence joins TRBV7-2 and TRBJ1-1, with a possible D match to TRBD1 (6 bases). Trimming took off 5 bases at V and 5 bases at J, with 9 bases between the two ends. Germline lookup yields CDR1 SGHTA and CDR2 FQGNSA. This CDR3 contains 12 residues. The CDR3 loop reads CASSVQGTEAFF. The DNA of the CDR3 is TGTGCCAGCAGCGTACAGGGAACTGAAGCTTTCTTT.

In its sample, this clonotype was seen a few times. The chain employs TRBV4-2 and TRBJ2-7; D gene uncertain. The CDR3 is 14 amino acids. Trimming pared 5 bases from V and 2 bases from J, leaving 13 bases between. Germline V gene sequence: CDR1 LGHNA, CDR2 YNFKEQ. In DNA, the CDR3 is TGTGCCAGCAGCAAATGGAAGGGTACCTACGAGCAGTACTTC. Translating it yields CASSKWKGTYEQYF.

The rearrangement links TRBV20-1 to TRBJ1-3, with TRBD1 as a possible D gene (5 bases). The CDR3 covers 14 residues. CDR1 and CDR2 from the germline V gene are DFQATT and SNEGSKA (reference sequence). With 0 bases removed from V and 4 bases from J, the gap between germline ends came to 10 bases. The CDR3 DNA is TGCAGTGCTAGAGATGACAGAGGAGGAAACACCATATATTTT. It encodes CSARDDRGGNTIYF.

The chain links TRBV20-1 to TRBJ1-1; D is unclear. The CDR3 contains 13 residues. V was pared by 3 bases and J by 0 bases, with 8 bases between. The germline V gene encodes CDR1 DFQATT and CDR2 SNEGSKA (reference sequence). The CDR3: CSARADLNTEAFF. The CDR3 DNA is TGCAGTGCTAGGGCAGACCTGAACACTGAAGCTTTCTTT.

This clonotype has just a few counts. The chain joins TRBV19 to TRBJ1-5; D may be TRBD1 (5 bases). The length of the CDR3 is 14 residues. Trimming pared 2 bases from V and 7 bases from J, leaving 12 bases between. Germline V CDR1 and CDR2: LNHDA, SQIVND (reference sequence). The CDR3 coding sequence is TGTGCCAGTAGTATAACCCAGGGCTGGCAGCCCCAGCATTTT. Amino acids: CASSITQGWQPQHF. Drawing the rest from reference TRBV19 and TRBJ1-5, the complete variable domain is DGGITQSPKYLFRKEGQNVTLSCEQNLNHDAMYWYRQDPGQGLRLIYYSQIVNDFQKGDIAEGYSVSREKKESFPLTVTSAQKNPTAFYLCASSITQGWQPQHFGDGTRLSIL.

This clonotype was picked up a small number of times. V and J are TRBV6-2 or TRBV6-3 and TRBJ2-5; 8 nucleotides align to TRBD2. This CDR3 contains 16 residues. Germline CDR1 is MNHEY and CDR2 is SVGEGT. V was clipped by 2 bases and J by 1 base; unmatched bases: 6. The CDR3 sequence: CASSYTTGGRQETQYF. CDR3 DNA sequence: TGTGCCAGCAGTTACACAACGGGAGGGCGCCAAGAGACCCAGTACTTC.

The chain combines TRBV20-1 with TRBJ2-7, with 10 bases that match TRBD2. The CDR3 has 13 residues. Trimming took 2 bases from V and 7 from J; bases not matched to a gene: 5. Germline V gene sequence: CDR1 DFQATT, CDR2 SNEGSKA (reference sequence). The CDR3 spells CSARLAGVREQYF. DNA of the CDR3: TGCAGTGCTAGACTAGCGGGAGTACGGGAGCAGTACTTC.

There are a few counts of this clonotype. The J gene is TRBJ2-2, the V gene TRBV20-1; TRBD2 matches at 7 bases. CDR1 and CDR2 (germline): DFQATT, SNEGSKA (reference sequence). V dropped 6 bases and J dropped 5; count of bases not matched to a gene: 12. The CDR3 runs to 15 residues. CDR3 sequence reads: CSAPREREGTGELFF. In DNA, the CDR3 is TGCAGTGCCCCGAGGGAGAGGGAGGGGACCGGGGAGCTGTTTTTT.

The chain recombines TRBV27 with TRBJ1-2, with D perhaps TRBD1 (5 bases). The V gene lost 5 bases and the J gene lost 3 bases, with 13 bases spanning the gap. This CDR3 has 14 residues. Per germline, CDR1 MNHEY and CDR2 SMNVEV (reference sequence). CDR3 DNA: TGTGCCAGCAGTACTAGGGGACCGGACTATGGCTACACCTTC. Its translation is CASSTRGPDYGYTF.

This clonotype was observed at least ten times. The CDR3 region has the DNA TGTGCCAGCAGCACTGATCCGAGCTCCTATAATTCACCCCTCCACTTT. Translating it yields CASSTDPSSYNSPLHF. V usage is TRBV11-2 and J usage is TRBJ1-6, with unresolved D. Germline CDR1 is SGHAT and CDR2 is FQNNGV. This CDR3 contains 16 residues. V was cut by 5 bases and J by 0 bases, with 11 bases left in between.

The CDR3 bases are TGTGCCAGCACCCTCTCGGGGCGGGAGATTCAGTACTTC. This gives the protein CASTLSGREIQYF. The chain links TRBV6-2 or TRBV6-3 to TRBJ2-4, with 7 bases matching TRBD2. This CDR3 spans 13 amino acids. The V gene end was trimmed by 7 bases and the J gene end by 10 bases; junction bases not matched to a gene: 10. From germline, CDR1 is MNHEY and CDR2 SVGEGT.

The table lists this clonotype with many counts. The chain has TRBV5-1 and TRBJ2-1, with 11 bases matching TRBD2. This CDR3 spans 15 amino acids. Germline lookup yields CDR1 SGHRS and CDR2 YFSETQ. V lost 0 bases, J lost 9 bases, and 5 bases stayed unmatched. The CDR3 here is CASSLGLAGGLEQFF. The CDR3 DNA reads as TGCGCCAGCAGCTTGGGGCTAGCGGGAGGACTTGAGCAGTTCTTC.

This clonotype was found a few times. The gene calls are TRBV7-2 and TRBJ2-7; 11 bases match TRBD2. Trimming cost V 2 bases and J 2 bases; bases outside gene matches: 2. Looked up from germline, CDR1 is SGHTA and CDR2 is FQGNSA. The CDR3 is made up of 15 amino acids. The chain's CDR3 is CASSLRLAGPYEQYF. CDR3 sequence (DNA): TGTGCCAGCAGCTTAAGACTAGCGGGACCCTACGAGCAGTACTTC. The complete variable domain, with remaining parts taken from reference TRBV7-2 and TRBJ2-7, reads GAGVSQSPSNKVTEKGKDVELRCDPISGHTALYWYRQSLGQGLEFLIYFQGNSAPDKSGLPSDRFSAERTGGSVSTLTIQRTQQEDSAVYLCASSLRLAGPYEQYFGPGTRLTVT.

The chain joins TRBV2 to TRBJ1-3; 7 bases agree with TRBD1. CDR1 SNHLY and CDR2 FYNNEI come from the germline V gene. The V gene end was trimmed by 10 bases and the J gene end by 0 bases; junction bases not matched to a gene: 9. The CDR3 is 15 residues long. CDR3 sequence (DNA): TGTGCCACCGGCAGGGGGAGATTCTCTGGAAACACCATATATTTT. Translating gives CATGRGRFSGNTIYF. Based on the CDR3 plus reference TRBV2 and TRBJ1-3, the full variable domain is EPEVTQTPSHQVTQMGQEVILRCVPISNHLYFYWYRQILGQKVEFLVSFYNNEISEKSEIFDDQFSVERPDGSNFTLKIRSTKLEDSAMYFCATGRGRFSGNTIYFGEGSWLTVV.

This clonotype was counted only a few times. The chain is built from TRBV27 and TRBJ1-6, with D unresolved. The CDR3 runs to 14 residues. V lost 3 bases to trimming and J lost 6 bases, with 9 bases between them. Germline assignment: CDR1 MNHEY and CDR2 SMNVEV (reference sequence). CDR3 amino acids: CASSLRQFNSPLHF. Here the CDR3 DNA reads TGTGCCAGCAGTTTGAGACAATTTAATTCACCCCTCCACTTT.

This clonotype has a handful of counts. This chain uses TRBV7-2 with TRBJ2-1, with a tentative D call TRBD2 (5 bases). CDR3 length equals 17 residues. CDR1 and CDR2 from the germline V gene are SGHTA and FQGNSA. The V gene lost 4 bases and the J gene lost 4 bases, with 20 bases spanning the gap. The CDR3 loop is CASSSLRAVGFYNEQFF. The CDR3 DNA is TGTGCCAGCAGCTCCCTGCGGGCAGTGGGCTTTTACAATGAGCAGTTCTTC.

The chain links TRBV2 to TRBJ1-1, with 7 bases lining up with TRBD1. The CDR3 runs to 15 residues. CDR1 SNHLY and CDR2 FYNNEI come from the germline V gene. Trimming at V came to 8 bases and at J to 3 bases, leaving 12 bases not matched to a gene. The CDR3 sequence: CASGVGGGLDTEAFF. CDR3 bases: TGTGCCAGCGGTGTAGGAGGGGGCTTAGACACTGAAGCTTTCTTT.

Only a few counts were recorded for this clonotype. The gene calls are TRBV6-2 or TRBV6-3 and TRBJ2-7, with a possible D match to TRBD2 (6 bases). Trimming removed 5 bases at V and 1 base at J, with 12 bases between. Germline CDR1 MNHEY, CDR2 SVGEGT. This CDR3 contains 14 residues. This chain's CDR3 is CASSPAGPSYEQYF. The CDR3 DNA follows: TGTGCCAGCAGTCCCGCGGGGCCGTCCTACGAGCAGTACTTC.

This clonotype appeared a few times. The chain recombines TRBV6-4 with TRBJ2-2; D ambiguous. The V gene lost 4 bases and the J gene lost 0 bases, with 3 bases spanning the gap. The CDR3 is 13 amino acids. CDR1 MRHNA and CDR2 SNTAGT come from the germline V gene. In DNA form, the CDR3 reads TGTGCCAGCAGTGTGACGAACACCGGGGAGCTGTTTTTT. Translation gives CASSVTNTGELFF.

The chain employs TRBV7-9 and TRBJ2-1, with 8 bases fitting TRBD2. This CDR3 contains 13 residues. J lost 10 bases, V lost 5 bases, and 7 bases had no gene match. CDR1 SEHNR and CDR2 FQNEAQ come from the germline V gene (reference sequence). CDR3: CASSEAGDTEQFF. In nucleotides, the CDR3 is TGTGCCAGCAGCGAAGCGGGGGACACCGAGCAGTTCTTC. The variable domain in full, completed from reference TRBV7-9 and TRBJ2-1, reads DTGVSQNPRHKITKRGQNVTFRCDPISEHNRLYWYRQTLGQGPEFLTYFQNEAQLEKSRLLSDRFSAERPKGSFSTLEIQRTEQGDSAMYLCASSEAGDTEQFFGPGTRLTVL.

CDR3 DNA sequence: TGTGCCAGCCGGGGACAGGGGAGCCAAGATACGCAGTATTTT. Its translation: CASRGQGSQDTQYF. The chain joins TRBV28 to TRBJ2-3; 10 nucleotides match TRBD1. The CDR3 runs 14 residues. The V and J ends lost 8 bases and 5 bases, in that order; junction bases with no gene match: 7. CDR1 is MDHEN and CDR2 is SYDVKM in the germline V gene. Filled out from reference TRBV28 and TRBJ2-3, the complete variable domain reads DVKVTQSSRYLVKRTGEKVFLECVQDMDHENMFWYRQDPGLGLRLIYFSYDVKMKEKGDIPEGYSVSREKKERFSLILESASTNQTSMYLCASRGQGSQDTQYFGPGTRLTVL.

Only a few counts were recorded for this clonotype. In nucleotides, the CDR3 is TGTGCCAGCAGCCGTAGCGGGGGGGCTAATGCAGGCCCCTACAATGAGCAGTTCTTC. This gives the protein CASSRSGGANAGPYNEQFF. The chain combines TRBV11-2 with TRBJ2-1; TRBD2 matches at 11 bases. Germline-derived CDR1 and CDR2 are SGHAT and FQNNGV. V shed 5 bases and J 2 bases; nucleotides not matched to a gene: 14. There are 19 residues in the CDR3.

The chain uses TRBV19 and TRBJ2-2, with D maybe TRBD1 (6 bases). V was pared by 4 bases and J by 7 bases, with 13 bases between. The CDR3 is 14 amino acids. Germline CDR1 LNHDA, CDR2 SQIVND (reference sequence). Written as DNA, the CDR3 is TGTGCCAGTAGTAACTACAGGGTTGGCGGGGAGCTGTTTTTT. This gives the protein CASSNYRVGGELFF.